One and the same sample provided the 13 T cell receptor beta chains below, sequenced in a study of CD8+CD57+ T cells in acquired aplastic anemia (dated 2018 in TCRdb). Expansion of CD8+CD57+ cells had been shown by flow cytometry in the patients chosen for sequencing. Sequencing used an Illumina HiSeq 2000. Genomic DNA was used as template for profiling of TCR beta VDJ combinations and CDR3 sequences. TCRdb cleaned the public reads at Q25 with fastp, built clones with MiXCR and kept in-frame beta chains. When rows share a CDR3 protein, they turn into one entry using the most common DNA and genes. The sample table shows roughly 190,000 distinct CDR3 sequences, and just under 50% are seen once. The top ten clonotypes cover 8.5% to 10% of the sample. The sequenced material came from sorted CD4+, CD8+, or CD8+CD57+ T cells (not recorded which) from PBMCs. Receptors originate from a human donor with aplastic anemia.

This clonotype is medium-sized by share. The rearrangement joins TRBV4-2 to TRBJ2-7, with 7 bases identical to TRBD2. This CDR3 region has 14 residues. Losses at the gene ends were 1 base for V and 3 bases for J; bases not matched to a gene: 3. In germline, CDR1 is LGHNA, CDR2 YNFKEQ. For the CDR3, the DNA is TGTGCCAGCAGCCAAGGGGAGGGGCTCTACGAGCAGTACTTC. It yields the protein CASSQGEGLYEQYF.

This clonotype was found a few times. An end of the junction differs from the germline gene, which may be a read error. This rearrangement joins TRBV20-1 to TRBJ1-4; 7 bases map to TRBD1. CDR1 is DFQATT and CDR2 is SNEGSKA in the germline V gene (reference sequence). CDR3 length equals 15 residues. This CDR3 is CSARGQGGDNEKLLF. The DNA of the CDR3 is TGCAGTGCTAGAGGACAGGGCGGGGATAATGAAAAACTGCTTTTT.

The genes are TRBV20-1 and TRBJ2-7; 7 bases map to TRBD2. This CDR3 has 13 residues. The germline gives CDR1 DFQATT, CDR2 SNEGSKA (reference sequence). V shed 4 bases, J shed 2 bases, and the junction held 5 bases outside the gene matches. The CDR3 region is CSANGRPAYEQYF. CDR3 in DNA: TGCAGTGCTAACGGGAGGCCGGCCTACGAGCAGTACTTC.

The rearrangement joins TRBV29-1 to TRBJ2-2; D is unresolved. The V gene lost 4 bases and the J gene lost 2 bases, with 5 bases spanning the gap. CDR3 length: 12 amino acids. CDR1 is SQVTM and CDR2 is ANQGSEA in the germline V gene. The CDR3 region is CSVGYNTGELFF. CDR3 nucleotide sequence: TGCAGCGTTGGCTATAACACCGGGGAGCTGTTTTTT.

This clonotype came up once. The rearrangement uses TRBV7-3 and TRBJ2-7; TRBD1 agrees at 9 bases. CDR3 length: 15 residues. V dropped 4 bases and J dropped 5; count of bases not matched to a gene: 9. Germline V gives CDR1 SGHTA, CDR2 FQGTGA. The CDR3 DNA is TGTGCCAGCAGCTCCTACAGGGGGCGAGACCACGAGCAGTACTTC. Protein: CASSSYRGRDHEQYF.

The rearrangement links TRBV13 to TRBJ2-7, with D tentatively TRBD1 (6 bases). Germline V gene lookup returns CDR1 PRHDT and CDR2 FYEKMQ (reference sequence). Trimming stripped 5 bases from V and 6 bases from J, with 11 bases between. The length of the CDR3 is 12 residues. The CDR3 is CASSTPRGEQYF. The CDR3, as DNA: TGTGCCAGCAGCACCCCCAGGGGCGAGCAGTACTTC.

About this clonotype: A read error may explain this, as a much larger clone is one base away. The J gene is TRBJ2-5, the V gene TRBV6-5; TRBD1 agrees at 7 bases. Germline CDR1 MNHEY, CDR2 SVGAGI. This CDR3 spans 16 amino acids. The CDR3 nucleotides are TGTGTCAGCAGGGACAGCAATGGGGCACGCAAAGAGACCCAGTACTTC. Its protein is CVSRDSNGARKETQYF.

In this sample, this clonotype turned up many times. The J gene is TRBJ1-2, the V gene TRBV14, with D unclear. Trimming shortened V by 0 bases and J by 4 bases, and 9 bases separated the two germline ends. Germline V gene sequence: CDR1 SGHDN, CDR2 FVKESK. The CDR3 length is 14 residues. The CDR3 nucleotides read TGTGCCAGCAGCCAAGACCCTTTCAGCTATGGCTACACCTTC. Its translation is CASSQDPFSYGYTF.

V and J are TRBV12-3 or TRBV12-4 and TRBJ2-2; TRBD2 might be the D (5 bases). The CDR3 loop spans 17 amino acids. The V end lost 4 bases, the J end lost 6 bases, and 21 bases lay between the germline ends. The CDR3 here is CASSSVPTRARAGELFF. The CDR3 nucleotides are TGTGCCAGCAGTTCAGTACCCACTAGGGCTCGGGCCGGGGAGCTGTTTTTT.

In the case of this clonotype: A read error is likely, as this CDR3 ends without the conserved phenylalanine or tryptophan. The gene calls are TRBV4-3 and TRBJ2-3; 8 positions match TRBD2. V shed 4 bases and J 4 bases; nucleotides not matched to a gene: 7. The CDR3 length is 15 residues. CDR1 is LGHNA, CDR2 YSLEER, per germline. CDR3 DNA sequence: TGCGCCAGCAGCCCCCTCGGGCGGGGGGCAGATACGCAGTATTCT. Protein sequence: CASSPLGRGADTQYS.

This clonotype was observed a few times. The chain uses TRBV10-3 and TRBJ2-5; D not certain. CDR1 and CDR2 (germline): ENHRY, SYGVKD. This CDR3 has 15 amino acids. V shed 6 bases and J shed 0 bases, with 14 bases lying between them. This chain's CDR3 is CAIRMDGRNQETQYF. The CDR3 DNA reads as TGTGCCATCAGGATGGACGGGCGGAACCAAGAGACCCAGTACTTC.

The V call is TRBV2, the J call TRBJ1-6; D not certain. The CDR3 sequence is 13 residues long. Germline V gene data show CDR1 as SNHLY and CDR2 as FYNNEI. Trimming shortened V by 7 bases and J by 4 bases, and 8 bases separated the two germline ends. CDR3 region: CASKGDYNSPLHF. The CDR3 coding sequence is TGTGCCAGCAAAGGTGATTATAATTCACCCCTCCACTTT.

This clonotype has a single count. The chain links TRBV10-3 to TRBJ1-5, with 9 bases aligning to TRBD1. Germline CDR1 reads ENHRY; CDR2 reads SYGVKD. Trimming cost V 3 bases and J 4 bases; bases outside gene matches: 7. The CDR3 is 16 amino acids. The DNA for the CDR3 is TGTGCCATCAGTGAATCTGGGACAGGGAATAATCAGCCCCAGCATTTT. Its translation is CAISESGTGNNQPQHF.